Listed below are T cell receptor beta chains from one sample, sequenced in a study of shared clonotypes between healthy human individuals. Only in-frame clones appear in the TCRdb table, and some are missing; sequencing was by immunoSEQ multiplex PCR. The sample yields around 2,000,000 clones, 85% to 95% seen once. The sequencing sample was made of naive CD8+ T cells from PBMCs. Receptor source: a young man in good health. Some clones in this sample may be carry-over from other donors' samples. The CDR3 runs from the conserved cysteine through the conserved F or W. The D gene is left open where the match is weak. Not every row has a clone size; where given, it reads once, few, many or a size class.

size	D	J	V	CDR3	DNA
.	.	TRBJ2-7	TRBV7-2	CASSLLRSAYEQYF	TGTGCCAGCAGCTTACTGCGATCGGCCTACGAGCAGTACTTC
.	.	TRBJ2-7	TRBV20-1	CSARTRGEQYF	TGCAGTGCTAGAACCAGGGGCGAGCAGTACTTC
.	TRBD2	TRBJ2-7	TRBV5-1	CASSLDLAGGPDEQYF	TGCGCCAGCAGCTTGGATCTAGCGGGAGGGCCTGACGAGCAGTACTTC
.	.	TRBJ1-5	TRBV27	CASSLSSRGNQPQHF	TGTGCCAGCAGTTTAAGTAGCAGGGGTAATCAGCCCCAGCATTTT
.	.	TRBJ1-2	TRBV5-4	CASSLGVNGYTF	TGTGCCAGCAGCCTGGGGGTGAATGGCTACACCTTC
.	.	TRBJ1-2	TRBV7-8	CASIQDYGYTF	TGTGCCAGCATCCAAGACTATGGCTACACCTTC
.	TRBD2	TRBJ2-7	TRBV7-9	CASSHGTSYEQYF	TGTGCCAGCAGCCACGGGACTAGCTACGAGCAGTACTTC
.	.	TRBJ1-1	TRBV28	CASSFATEGTEAFF	TGTGCCAGCAGTTTTGCCACAGAGGGCACTGAAGCTTTCTTT
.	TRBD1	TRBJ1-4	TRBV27	CASSLQGANEKLFF	TGTGCCAGCAGTTTGCAGGGGGCGAATGAAAAACTGTTTTTT
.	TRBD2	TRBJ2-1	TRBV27	CASSATTLTSGSGNEQFF	TGTGCCAGCAGTGCCACGACCTTGACTAGCGGGTCAGGCAATGAGCAGTTCTTC
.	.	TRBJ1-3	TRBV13	CASSLVPGSPGNTIYF	TGTGCCAGCAGCTTAGTCCCGGGTTCCCCTGGAAACACCATATATTTT
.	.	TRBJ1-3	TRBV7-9	CASSFSDSGNTIYF	TGTGCCAGCAGCTTTTCAGACTCTGGAAACACCATATATTTT
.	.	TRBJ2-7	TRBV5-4	CASSFWGAPYEQYF	TGTGCCAGCAGCTTTTGGGGGGCACCCTACGAGCAGTACTTC
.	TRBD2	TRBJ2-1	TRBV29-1	CSVEPRGGYNEQFF	TGCAGCGTGGAGCCACGGGGAGGGTACAATGAGCAGTTCTTC
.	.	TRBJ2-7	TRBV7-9	CASTQGGTYEQYF	TGTGCCAGCACCCAAGGGGGAACCTACGAGCAGTACTTC
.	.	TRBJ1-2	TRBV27	CASRPRGSTFYGYTF	TGTGCCAGCAGACCCCGGGGCTCTACTTTCTATGGCTACACCTTC
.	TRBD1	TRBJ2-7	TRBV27	CASSFTGGGQYF	TGTGCCAGCAGTTTCACAGGGGGAGGGCAGTACTTC
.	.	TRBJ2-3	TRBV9	CASTAGERPTDTQYF	TGTGCCAGCACGGCAGGGGAGCGGCCCACAGATACGCAGTATTTT
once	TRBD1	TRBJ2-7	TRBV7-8	CASSQRQGARTYEQYF	TGTGCCAGCAGCCAGCGACAGGGGGCGAGAACCTACGAGCAGTACTTC
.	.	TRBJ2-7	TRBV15	CATSRGAGPYEQYF	TGTGCCACCAGCAGAGGGGCAGGGCCATACGAGCAGTACTTC
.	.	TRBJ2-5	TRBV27	CASSTSRGETQYF	TGTGCCAGCAGCACTTCCAGGGGAGAGACCCAGTACTTC
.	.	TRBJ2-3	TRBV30	CAWSPWTDTQYF	TGTGCCTGGAGTCCATGGACAGATACGCAGTATTTT
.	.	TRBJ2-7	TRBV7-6	CASSLGVRVGTYEQYF	TGTGCCAGCAGCTTAGGGGTACGGGTAGGAACCTACGAGCAGTACTTC
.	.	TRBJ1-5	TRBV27	CASSLVGQPQHF	TGTGCCAGCAGTTTAGTTGGACAGCCCCAGCATTTT
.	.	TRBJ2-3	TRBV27	CASSLSVSTDTQYF	TGTGCCAGCAGTTTATCAGTTAGCACAGATACGCAGTATTTT